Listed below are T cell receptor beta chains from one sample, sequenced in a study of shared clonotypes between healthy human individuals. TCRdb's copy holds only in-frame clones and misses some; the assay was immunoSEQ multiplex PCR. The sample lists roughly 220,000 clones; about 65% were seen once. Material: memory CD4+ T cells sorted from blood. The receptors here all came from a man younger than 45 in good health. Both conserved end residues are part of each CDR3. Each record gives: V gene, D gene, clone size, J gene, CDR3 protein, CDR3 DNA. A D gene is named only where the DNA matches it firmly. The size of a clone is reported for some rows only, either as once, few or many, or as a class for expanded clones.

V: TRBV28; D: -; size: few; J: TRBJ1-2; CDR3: CASSEAGRPRTYGYTF; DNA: TGTGCCAGCAGCGAAGCCGGGCGCCCGCGCACATATGGCTACACCTTC
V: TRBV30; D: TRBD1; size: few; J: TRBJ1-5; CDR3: CAWASGTGLYQPQHF; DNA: TGTGCCTGGGCTTCGGGGACAGGGTTATATCAGCCCCAGCATTTT
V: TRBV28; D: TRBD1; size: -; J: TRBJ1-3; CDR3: CASSKGGGLHSGNTIYF; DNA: TGTGCCAGCAGTAAAGGAGGGGGCCTCCACTCTGGAAACACCATATATTTT
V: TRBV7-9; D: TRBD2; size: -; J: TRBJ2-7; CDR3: CASSRNLAASSYEQYF; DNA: TGTGCCAGCAGCCGAAATCTAGCGGCGAGCTCCTACGAGCAGTACTTC
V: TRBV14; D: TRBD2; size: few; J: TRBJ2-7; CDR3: CASSPLAGDRSYEQYF; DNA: TGTGCCAGCAGCCCTCTAGCGGGAGACCGCTCCTACGAGCAGTACTTC
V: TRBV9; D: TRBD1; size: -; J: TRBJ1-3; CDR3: CASSPRRDSGNTIYF; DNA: TGTGCCAGCAGCCCTCGACGGGACAGCGGAAACACCATATATTTT
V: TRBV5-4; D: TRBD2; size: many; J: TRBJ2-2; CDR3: CASSQPGASGLTGELFF; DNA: TGTGCCAGCAGCCAACCAGGGGCTAGCGGGCTCACCGGGGAGCTGTTTTTT
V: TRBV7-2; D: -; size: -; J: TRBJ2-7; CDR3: CASSPQSGSYEQYF; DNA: TGTGCCAGCAGCCCCCAGTCGGGCTCCTACGAGCAGTACTTC
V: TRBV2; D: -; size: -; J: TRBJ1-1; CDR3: CASSILNEAFF; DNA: TGTGCCAGCAGCATACTGAACGAAGCTTTCTTT
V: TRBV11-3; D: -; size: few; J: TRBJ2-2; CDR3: CASSLPRDGELFF; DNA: TGTGCCAGCAGCTTACCGAGGGACGGGGAGCTGTTTTTT
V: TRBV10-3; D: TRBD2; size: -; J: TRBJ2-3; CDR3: CAISRSGLAVTDTQYF; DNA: TGTGCCATCAGCCGGTCCGGACTAGCGGTCACAGATACGCAGTATTTT
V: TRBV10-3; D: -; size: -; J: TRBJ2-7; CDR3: CAISESGEGQYF; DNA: TGTGCCATCAGTGAGTCGGGCGAGGGGCAGTACTTC
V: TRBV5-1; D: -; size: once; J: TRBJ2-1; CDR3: CASSLGQNSYNEQFF; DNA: TGCGCCAGCAGCTTGGGACAGAATTCCTACAATGAGCAGTTCTTC
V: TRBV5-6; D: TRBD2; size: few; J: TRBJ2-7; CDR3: CASAVFGLAENYEQYF; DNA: TGTGCCAGCGCCGTTTTCGGACTAGCTGAGAACTACGAGCAGTACTTC
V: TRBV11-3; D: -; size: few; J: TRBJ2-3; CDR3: CASSLAPGNTDTQYF; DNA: TGTGCCAGCAGCTTAGCCCCAGGGAACACGGATACGCAGTATTTT
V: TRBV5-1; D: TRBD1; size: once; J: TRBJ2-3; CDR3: CASSLWTGKADTQYF; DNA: TGCGCCAGCAGCTTGTGGACAGGGAAGGCGGATACGCAGTATTTT